What follows are 18 T cell receptor beta chains derived from one specimen sequenced in a study of vaccination and CD4 T cells after COVID-19. Cultured CD4+ T cell DNA was sequenced using the Oncomine TCR Beta short-read assay. From the PCR reads, TCRdb called clonotypes with MiXCR, one entry per CDR3 protein. The sample comprises 5,000 to 7,000 distinct CDR3 sequences, more than 55% of which are singletons, and under 55% rests with the top ten. No antigen has been assigned to these receptors. Treatment given: approximately 9-day PBMC culture with coronavirus spike peptide pools or control peptides (ViraFEST assay). Ahead of the COVID-19 pandemic (2011-2018), the CD4+ T cells of the unexposed donor were collected. Material: CD4+ T cells from blood, cultured in vitro. The source of these receptors is a human donor in good health.

The chain has TRBV19 and TRBJ2-5; no clear D. The V end was cut by 1 base, the J end by 4 bases, with 1 base between. The CDR3 covers 11 residues. In germline, CDR1 is LNHDA, CDR2 SQIVND (reference sequence). The CDR3: CASSIAETQYF. CDR3 nucleotides: TGTGCCAGTAGTATAGCAGAGACCCAGTACTTC.

The rearrangement joins TRBV27 to TRBJ2-1, with a possible D match to TRBD2 (6 bases). Trimming shortened V by 1 base and J by 4 bases, and 17 bases separated the two germline ends. CDR1 and CDR2 from the germline V gene are MNHEY and SMNVEV (reference sequence). The CDR3 runs 17 residues. CDR3 loop: CASSLFPLQGGYNEQFF. The DNA of the CDR3 is TGTGCCAGCAGTTTATTCCCCCTTCAGGGAGGATACAATGAGCAGTTCTTC.

The rearrangement uses TRBV6-2 or TRBV6-3 and TRBJ2-1, with D possibly matching TRBD2 (5 bases). This CDR3 has 16 amino acids. Germline V gene data show CDR1 as MNHEY and CDR2 as SVGEGT. V was shortened by 2 bases and J by 0 bases, with 11 bases between the two germline ends. The CDR3 DNA sequence: TGTGCCAGCAGTTACCCCAGCGGCAGCTCCTACAATGAGCAGTTCTTC. Amino acids: CASSYPSGSSYNEQFF.

The CDR3 is CASSMTRGGKNIQYF. CDR3 DNA sequence: TGTGCCAGCAGCATGACCCGGGGGGGCAAAAACATTCAGTACTTC. This chain links TRBV6-2 or TRBV6-3 with TRBJ2-4, with 8 bases lining up with TRBD2. The CDR3 spans 15 residues. Germline CDR1 MNHEY, CDR2 SVGEGT. V lost 6 bases to trimming and J lost 3 bases; unmatched junction nucleotides: 7.

The DNA of the CDR3 is TGTGCCAGCAGTTTCACAGGGACTGGCGGCTACACCTTC. Translated, it gives CASSFTGTGGYTF. The rearrangement links TRBV27 to TRBJ1-2; the D gene is possibly TRBD1 (6 bases). The CDR3 consists of 13 residues. Trimming took off 3 bases at V and 8 bases at J, with 13 bases between the two ends. Germline V CDR1 and CDR2: MNHEY, SMNVEV (reference sequence).

This sequence joins TRBV29-1 and TRBJ2-1, with 10 bases fitting TRBD1. CDR3 length: 15 amino acids. J was trimmed by 4 bases and V by 4 bases; bases with no gene match: 7. The germline CDR1 and CDR2 sequences are SQVTM and ANQGSEA. In DNA form, the CDR3 reads TGCAGCGTTGGGAAGGGACAGGGGTCATACAATGAGCAGTTCTTC. Protein product: CSVGKGQGSYNEQFF.

J is TRBJ2-2 and V is TRBV19; possible D gene TRBD2, 6 bases. V dropped 5 bases and J dropped 2 bases, with 9 bases sitting between them. Germline values: CDR1 LNHDA, CDR2 SQIVND (reference sequence). CDR3 length: 14 residues. CDR3 sequence reads: CASSEGTNTGELFF. The CDR3 bases are TGTGCCAGTAGTGAGGGGACTAACACCGGGGAGCTGTTTTTT.

The rearrangement links TRBV20-1 to TRBJ2-2; D remains unclear. Looked up from germline, CDR1 is DFQATT and CDR2 is SNEGSKA (reference sequence). The CDR3 spans 15 residues. V lost 2 bases and J lost 1, with 11 bases in between. The CDR3: CSARRWSLNTGELFF. The CDR3 DNA follows: TGCAGTGCTAGAAGATGGTCGTTGAACACCGGGGAGCTGTTTTTT.

This rearrangement joins TRBV12-3 or TRBV12-4 to TRBJ1-2; the D gene is possibly TRBD1 (5 bases). V was cut by 9 bases and J by 4 bases, with 30 bases left in between. This CDR3 comprises 18 residues. CDR3 region: CASRGRRSETPSGYGYTF. CDR3 bases: TGTGCCAGTAGGGGCCGCCGGTCCGAGACCCCCTCGGGCTATGGCTACACCTTC.

This chain links TRBV10-3 with TRBJ1-5; D call uncertain. CDR3 length: 13 residues. V lost 0 bases to trimming and J lost 4 bases, with 4 bases between them. Germline lookup yields CDR1 ENHRY and CDR2 SYGVKD. The CDR3: CAISESRNQPQHF. The DNA of the CDR3 is TGTGCCATCAGTGAGTCCCGGAATCAGCCCCAGCATTTT.

The chain joins TRBV12-3 or TRBV12-4 to TRBJ1-1, with TRBD1 matching over 8 bases. The CDR3 extends over 13 amino acids. Trimming removed 1 base from V and 7 bases from J; junction bases left unmatched: 2. CDR3 amino acids: CASSLGTGFEAFF. The DNA for the CDR3 is TGTGCCAGCAGTTTAGGGACAGGGTTTGAAGCTTTCTTT.

The CDR3: CAWRQSGTGGPEAFF. CDR3 bases: TGTGCCTGGAGACAATCTGGGACAGGGGGGCCTGAAGCTTTCTTT. V usage is TRBV30 and J usage is TRBJ1-1; 11 bases are shared with TRBD1. Per the germline V gene, CDR1 is GTSNPN and CDR2 is SVGIG (reference sequence). The V segment lost 3 bases and the J segment 6 bases; nucleotides outside the gene matches: 9. This CDR3 spans 15 amino acids.

V gene TRBV30 combines with J gene TRBJ1-1; 8 bases match TRBD1. Germline loops: CDR1 GTSNPN, CDR2 SVGIG (reference sequence). Germline trimming cut 0 bases from V and 1 base from J; bases unmatched to any gene: 7. The CDR3 length is 16 residues. The CDR3 is CAWSVPLTGANTEAFF. CDR3 sequence (DNA): TGTGCCTGGAGTGTACCCCTGACAGGGGCGAACACTGAAGCTTTCTTT.

The rearrangement joins TRBV7-9 to TRBJ1-3; D gene uncertain. The germline V gene has CDR1 SEHNR and CDR2 FQNEAQ (reference sequence). The CDR3 runs to 15 residues. V lost 5 bases and J lost 3, with 14 bases in between. CDR3 sequence reads: CASSLPLRLGNTIYF. CDR3 DNA: TGTGCCAGCAGCCTCCCGCTAAGGCTTGGAAACACCATATATTTT. Variable domain in full (rest from reference TRBV7-9 and TRBJ1-3): DTGVSQNPRHKITKRGQNVTFRCDPISEHNRLYWYRQTLGQGPEFLTYFQNEAQLEKSRLLSDRFSAERPKGSFSTLEIQRTEQGDSAMYLCASSLPLRLGNTIYFGEGSWLTVV.

The chain combines TRBV19 with TRBJ1-1, with D unclear. The CDR3 runs 14 residues. Germline V gives CDR1 LNHDA, CDR2 SQIVND (reference sequence). Deletions cut 3 bases from V and 3 bases from J, with 11 bases between. The CDR3 loop is CASSIPTEDTEAFF. In nucleotides, the CDR3 is TGTGCCAGTAGTATCCCGACCGAGGACACTGAAGCTTTCTTT.

The rearrangement links TRBV20-1 to TRBJ2-5; 11 bases agree with TRBD2. The V segment lost 1 base and the J segment 1 base; nucleotides outside the gene matches: 8. The CDR3 totals 17 residues. CDR1 and CDR2 (germline): DFQATT, SNEGSKA (reference sequence). For the CDR3, the DNA is TGCAGTGCTAGAGGGCTAGCGGGGGGCCCCATCCAAGAGACCCAGTACTTC. Protein sequence: CSARGLAGGPIQETQYF.

The rearrangement links TRBV20-1 to TRBJ1-2; D perhaps matches TRBD1 (5 bases). The CDR3 runs 14 residues. Per germline, CDR1 DFQATT and CDR2 SNEGSKA (reference sequence). The germline V and J ends were trimmed by 3 bases and 2 bases, with 13 bases remaining between them. CDR3 sequence: CSASPTGRNYGYTF. CDR3 DNA sequence: TGCAGTGCTAGCCCCACGGGACGGAACTATGGCTACACCTTC.

This sequence joins TRBV20-1 and TRBJ2-5, with 9 bases that match TRBD2. The length of the CDR3 is 13 residues. The V and J ends lost 3 bases and 5 bases, in that order; junction bases with no gene match: 4. Germline assignment: CDR1 DFQATT and CDR2 SNEGSKA (reference sequence). The CDR3 region has the DNA TGCAGTGCTAGGGGACTAGCTTACGAGACCCAGTACTTC. Translated, it gives CSARGLAYETQYF.